What follows are 2 T cell receptor beta chains derived from one specimen sequenced in a study of CD8+CD57+ T cells in acquired aplastic anemia. Genomic DNA provided the template from which TCR beta VDJ and CDR3 profiles were obtained. Each CDR3 protein gets one entry after TCRdb re-called the reads with MiXCR. The sample records hundreds of thousands of distinct CDR3 sequences, approximately 86% being singletons. Patients sequenced had flow cytometry evidence of CD8+CD57+ cell expansion. Sequenced material: sorted CD4+, CD8+, or CD8+CD57+ T cells (not recorded which) from PBMCs. All receptors derive from a human donor with aplastic anemia.

About this clonotype itself: Here the CDR3 omits its conserved ending phenylalanine or tryptophan, so a read error is the likely source. Because the CDR3's place on the DNA is in doubt, the DNA is left out and the CDR3 is given as listed by TCRdb. The chain has TRBV2 and TRBJ2-6; the tabulated D call, TRBD1, remains unverified against the DNA. Germline values: CDR1 SNHLY, CDR2 FYNNEI. The CDR3 is 16 residues long, ends included. The CDR3 reads CASGDGGTYTQYFRPG.

V usage is TRBV2 and J usage is TRBJ2-3; a weak D match, TRBD2 (5 bases). V was pared by 8 bases and J by 10 bases, with 22 bases between. The CDR3 loop spans 14 amino acids. Germline V lookup: CDR1 SNHLY, CDR2 FYNNEI. Written as DNA, the CDR3 is TGTGCCAGCGGGGTCGCGGGCGCTCCCGCTCCGCAGTATTTT. It encodes CASGVAGAPAPQYF.